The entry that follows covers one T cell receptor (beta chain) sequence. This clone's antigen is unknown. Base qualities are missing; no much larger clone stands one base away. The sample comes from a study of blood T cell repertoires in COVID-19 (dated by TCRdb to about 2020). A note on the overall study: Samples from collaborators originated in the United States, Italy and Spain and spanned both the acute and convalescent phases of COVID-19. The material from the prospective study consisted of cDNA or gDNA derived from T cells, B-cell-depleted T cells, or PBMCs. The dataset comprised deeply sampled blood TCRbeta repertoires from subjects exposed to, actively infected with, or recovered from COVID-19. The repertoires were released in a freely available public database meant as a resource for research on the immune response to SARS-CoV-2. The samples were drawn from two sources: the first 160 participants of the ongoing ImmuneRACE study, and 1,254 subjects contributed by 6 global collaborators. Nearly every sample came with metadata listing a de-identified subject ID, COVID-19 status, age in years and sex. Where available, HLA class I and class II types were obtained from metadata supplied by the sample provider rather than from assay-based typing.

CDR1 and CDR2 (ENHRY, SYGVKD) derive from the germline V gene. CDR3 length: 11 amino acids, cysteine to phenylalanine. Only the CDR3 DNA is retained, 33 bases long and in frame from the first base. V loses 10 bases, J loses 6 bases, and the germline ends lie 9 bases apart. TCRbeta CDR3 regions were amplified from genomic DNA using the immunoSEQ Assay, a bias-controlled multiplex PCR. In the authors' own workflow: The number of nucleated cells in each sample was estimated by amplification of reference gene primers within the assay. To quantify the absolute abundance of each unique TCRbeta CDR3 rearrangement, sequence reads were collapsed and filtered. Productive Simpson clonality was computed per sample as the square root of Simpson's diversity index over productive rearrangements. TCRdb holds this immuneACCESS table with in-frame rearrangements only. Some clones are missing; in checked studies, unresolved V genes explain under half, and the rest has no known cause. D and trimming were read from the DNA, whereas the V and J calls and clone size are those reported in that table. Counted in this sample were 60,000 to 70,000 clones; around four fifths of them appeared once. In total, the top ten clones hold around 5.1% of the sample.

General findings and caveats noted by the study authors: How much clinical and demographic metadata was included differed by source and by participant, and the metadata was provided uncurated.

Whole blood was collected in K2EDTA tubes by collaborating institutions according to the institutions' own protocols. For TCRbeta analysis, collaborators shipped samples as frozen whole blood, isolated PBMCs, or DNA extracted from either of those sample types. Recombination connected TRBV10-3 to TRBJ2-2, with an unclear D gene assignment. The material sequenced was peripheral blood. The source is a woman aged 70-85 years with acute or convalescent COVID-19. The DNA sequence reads TGTGCCACCTCGTTATCCGGGGAGCTGTTTTTT. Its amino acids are CATSLSGELFF.